A single sample gave rise to the 15 T cell receptor beta chains below, sequenced in a study of cytomegalovirus exposure and HLA in healthy donors. Measured with immunoSEQ multiplex PCR; TCRdb has only the in-frame clones, and not every one. The sample comprises 150,000 or so clones, roughly 84% of which are singletons, and approximately 2% rests with the top ten. Specimen: PBMCs. These receptor sequences come from a human donor in good health.

The V gene is TRBV2, the J gene TRBJ2-1; 7 bases align to TRBD2. The J segment lost 4 bases and the V segment lost 6 bases, leaving 6 bases of the junction unmatched. The CDR3 totals 14 residues. Germline V gives CDR1 SNHLY, CDR2 FYNNEI. The CDR3 loop reads CASRWLAEYNEQFF. In DNA, the CDR3 is TGTGCCAGCAGGTGGCTAGCGGAATACAATGAGCAGTTCTTC.

The chain recombines TRBV12-5 with TRBJ2-2, with D unclear. The CDR3 totals 12 residues. V lost 3 bases to trimming and J lost 6 bases, with 5 bases between them. Looked up from germline, CDR1 is LGHNT and CDR2 is FRNRAP. The CDR3 DNA sequence: TGTGCTAGTGGTTTTAGCCCCGGGGAGCTGTTTTTT. It encodes CASGFSPGELFF. The complete variable domain, with remaining parts taken from reference TRBV12-5 and TRBJ2-2, reads DARVTQTPRHKVTEMGQEVTMRCQPILGHNTVFWYRQTMMQGLELLAYFRNRAPLDDSGMPKDRFSAEMPDATLATLKIQPSEPRDSAVYFCASGFSPGELFFGEGSRLTVL.

The CDR3 loop reads CASSGDRDHQPQHF. The CDR3 region has the DNA TGTGCCAGCAGTGGGGACAGGGACCATCAGCCCCAGCATTTT. The V call is TRBV27, the J call TRBJ1-5; 9 positions match TRBD1. This CDR3 spans 14 amino acids. Germline V gives CDR1 MNHEY, CDR2 SMNVEV (reference sequence). V gave up 5 bases and J gave up 5 bases; unmatched junction bases: 4.

The rearrangement joins TRBV6-5 to TRBJ2-3, with 13 bases fitting TRBD2. Germline V CDR1 and CDR2: MNHEY, SVGAGI. This CDR3 has 15 amino acids. The V gene end was trimmed by 6 bases and the J gene end by 6 bases; junction bases not matched to a gene: 6. CDR3 region: CASRLAGGPVDTQYF. The CDR3 DNA follows: TGTGCCAGCAGACTAGCGGGGGGGCCGGTGGATACGCAGTATTTT.

J is TRBJ2-1 and V is TRBV5-1, with 7 bases aligning to TRBD2. The length of the CDR3 is 18 residues. Germline V gene data show CDR1 as SGHRS and CDR2 as YFSETQ. Losses at the gene ends were 0 bases for V and 8 bases for J; bases not matched to a gene: 17. The CDR3 sequence is CASSLDPPGGGEGHEQFF. CDR3 in DNA: TGCGCCAGCAGCTTGGACCCCCCCGGCGGGGGTGAAGGGCATGAGCAGTTCTTC. Full variable domain (rest looked up from reference TRBV5-1 and TRBJ2-1): KAGVTQTPRYLIKTRGQQVTLSCSPISGHRSVSWYQQTPGQGLQFLFEYFSETQRNKGNFPGRFSGRQFSNSRSEMNVSTLELGDSALYLCASSLDPPGGGEGHEQFFGPGTRLTVL.

The J gene is TRBJ1-2, the V gene TRBV7-8; D not certain. Germline values: CDR1 SGHVS, CDR2 FQNEAQ. V shed 2 bases and J shed 8 bases, with 18 bases lying between them. The CDR3 sequence is 15 residues long. CDR3 loop: CASSLNPNIRLGYTF. The CDR3 coding sequence is TGTGCCAGCAGCTTAAATCCAAACATCCGTCTGGGCTACACCTTC.

The genes are TRBV6-1 and TRBJ1-2, with D possibly matching TRBD1 (6 bases). Trimming pared 5 bases from V and 1 base from J, leaving 20 bases between. CDR1 and CDR2 (germline): MNHNS, SASEGT. CDR3 size: 17 residues. In nucleotides, the CDR3 is TGTGCCAGCAGTAAAGGACCTGGGGGCGGCTTTAACTATGGCTACACCTTC. Its protein product is CASSKGPGGGFNYGYTF.

The CDR3 protein is CASSEGAGISYEQYF. Written as DNA, the CDR3 is TGTGCCAGCAGTGAGGGGGCAGGGATCTCCTACGAGCAGTACTTC. The chain links TRBV2 to TRBJ2-7; D possibly corresponds to TRBD1 (6 bases). Germline V gene lookup returns CDR1 SNHLY and CDR2 FYNNEI. This CDR3 has 15 residues. V lost 3 bases, J lost 0 bases, and 12 bases lay in between. Full variable domain (outside the CDR3, taken from reference TRBV2 and TRBJ2-7): EPEVTQTPSHQVTQMGQEVILRCVPISNHLYFYWYRQILGQKVEFLVSFYNNEISEKSEIFDDQFSVERPDGSNFTLKIRSTKLEDSAMYFCASSEGAGISYEQYFGPGTRLTVT.

V gene TRBV30 combines with J gene TRBJ1-5; a possible D gene is TRBD1 (5 bases). The germline V gene has CDR1 GTSNPN and CDR2 SVGIG (reference sequence). This CDR3 region has 15 residues. V was pared by 1 base and J by 3 bases, with 13 bases between. The CDR3 region is CAWSGGGETNQPQHF. As DNA, the CDR3 is TGTGCCTGGAGTGGGGGGGGAGAGACCAATCAGCCCCAGCATTTT. The whole variable domain, remainder taken from reference TRBV30 and TRBJ1-5, is SQTIHQWPATLVQPVGSPLSLECTVEGTSNPNLYWYRQAAGRGLQLLFYSVGIGQISSEVPQNLSASRPQDRQFILSSKKLLLSDSGFYLCAWSGGGETNQPQHFGDGTRLSIL.

This chain uses TRBV7-3 with TRBJ1-1; 8 bases fit TRBD1. Unmatched junction bases numbered 7, after V lost 5 bases and J lost 8 bases. CDR3 length equals 13 residues. Germline V gives CDR1 SGHTA, CDR2 FQGTGA. The CDR3 loop reads CASSPRQGKEAFF. CDR3 bases: TGTGCCAGCAGCCCACGACAGGGGAAAGAAGCTTTCTTT.

The V call is TRBV11-2, the J call TRBJ1-3; a possible D gene is TRBD1 (6 bases). Per the germline V gene, CDR1 is SGHAT and CDR2 is FQNNGV. The CDR3 loop spans 15 amino acids. Trimming removed 4 bases at V and 2 bases at J, with 12 bases between. The CDR3 loop reads CASSSLTGTGNTIYF. CDR3 nucleotide sequence: TGTGCCAGCAGCTCCCTGACAGGAACTGGAAACACCATATATTTT.

The chain recombines TRBV2 with TRBJ2-3, with TRBD2 matching 13 bases. The junction had 5 bases not matched to a gene; V was cut back by 5 bases and J by 3 bases. Germline lookup yields CDR1 SNHLY and CDR2 FYNNEI. This CDR3 contains 16 residues. CDR3 sequence: CASSSSGLAGTDTQYF. CDR3 nucleotide sequence: TGTGCCAGCAGTTCCTCGGGACTAGCGGGAACAGATACGCAGTATTTT.

V is TRBV7-3 and J is TRBJ2-7; D gene ambiguous. The V gene's germline CDR1 is SGHTA and CDR2 FQGTGA. This CDR3 has 13 residues. V gave up 2 bases and J gave up 3 bases, with 8 bases separating them. This CDR3 is CASSLGPGYEQYF. The CDR3 DNA is TGTGCCAGCAGCTTAGGTCCAGGCTACGAGCAGTACTTC. The variable domain in full, with the rest retrieved from reference TRBV7-3 and TRBJ2-7, is GAGVSQTPSNKVTEKGKYVELRCDPISGHTALYWYRQSLGQGPEFLIYFQGTGAADDSGLPNDRFFAVRPEGSVSTLKIQRTERGDSAVYLCASSLGPGYEQYFGPGTRLTVT.

The CDR3 sequence is CASSLTTSGRYNEQFF. In DNA, the CDR3 is TGTGCCAGCAGCCTGACGACTAGCGGGAGATACAATGAGCAGTTCTTC. The chain recombines TRBV7-2 with TRBJ2-1; 12 bases map to TRBD2. Germline-derived CDR1 and CDR2 are SGHTA and FQGNSA. Trimming cost V 5 bases and J 4 bases; bases outside gene matches: 6. This CDR3 has 16 amino acids.

Of note for this clone: A far larger clone is just one base off, so this is likely a read error. The CDR3 DNA is TGTGCCAGCAGCCCGACAGGGGAGAACACTGAAGCTTTCTTT. It encodes CASSPTGENTEAFF. The J gene is TRBJ1-1, the V gene TRBV6-4, with 8 bases lining up with TRBD1. Germline trimming cut 6 bases from V and 1 base from J; bases unmatched to any gene: 4. Germline lookup yields CDR1 MRHNA and CDR2 SNTAGT. The CDR3 is 14 amino acids.